This T cell receptor beta chain was found in a study of graft-versus-host responses after intestinal transplantation. Study-wide context: Isolated intestinal, liver-intestinal, or multivisceral transplants had been given to the recipients. Anti-thymocyte globulin was used for induction in all recipients, who then took tacrolimus and steroids for 3 to 4 years.

Some clones are missing from TCRdb's copy, which holds only in-frame ones; the method was immunoSEQ multiplex PCR. Of some 31,000 clones detected, about 85% appear once; the ten largest clones hold roughly 10%. Points from the study as a whole: Early post-transplant HvG declines were associated with peak circulating GvH clone levels. Investigators detected GvH clones in recipient marrow, with some emerging earlier in ileum or blood.

In regard to this clone: Its antigen is still unknown.

The sample here was PBMCs, taken about 420 days after intestinal transplantation. The origin of this receptor is a human patient who received an intestinal transplant, so some T cells may come from the graft donor.

The CDR3 DNA sequence: TGTGCCAGCATCGAGGGTGGGGGTTACTATGGCTACACCTTC. It encodes CASIEGGGYYGYTF. The chain employs TRBV6-1 and TRBJ1-2; perhaps TRBD1 as D (5 bases). Trimming shortened V by 7 bases and J by 3 bases, and 15 bases separated the two germline ends. CDR1 is MNHNS, CDR2 SASEGT, per germline. The CDR3 contains 14 residues.